These 26 T cell receptor beta chains were all obtained from the same sample, sequenced in a study of vaccination and CD4 T cells after COVID-19. As for treatment: approximately 10-day PBMC culture with coronavirus spike peptide pools or control peptides (ViraFEST assay). Their antigens remain unidentified. Scientists ran DNA taken from cultured CD4+ T cells through the Oncomine TCR Beta short-read assay for sequencing. TCRdb re-analysed the PCR reads in MiXCR, keeping a single row per CDR3 protein. The repertoire holds approximately 17,000 distinct CDR3 sequences, 50% seen once, with approximately 7% in the top ten. Sequencing was done on a sample of CD4+ T cells from blood, cultured in vitro. The receptors come from a human donor who had recovered from COVID-19.

V usage is TRBV29-1 and J usage is TRBJ1-3; maybe TRBD1 (6 bases). Trimming took off 7 bases at V and 4 bases at J, with 11 bases between the two ends. Germline assignment: CDR1 SQVTM and CDR2 ANQGSEA. This CDR3 is built from 12 residues. Written as DNA, the CDR3 is TGCAGCGGCCGGACAGACGGAAACACCATATATTTT. It is translated as CSGRTDGNTIYF.

The gene calls are TRBV6-2 or TRBV6-3 and TRBJ2-7, with 13 bases aligning to TRBD2. The CDR3 loop spans 19 amino acids. The trim removed 6 bases at V and 2 bases at J, leaving 16 bases unmatched. Per the germline V gene, CDR1 is MNHEY and CDR2 is SVGEGT. CDR3 loop: CASSTPGGTSGILTYEQYF. CDR3 sequence (DNA): TGTGCCAGCAGCACTCCCGGGGGGACTAGCGGGATCCTCACCTACGAGCAGTACTTC.

Only a few counts were recorded for this clonotype. The rearrangement joins TRBV20-1 to TRBJ2-1, with 10 bases matching TRBD2. Germline lookup yields CDR1 DFQATT and CDR2 SNEGSKA (reference sequence). The CDR3 runs 14 residues. The CDR3 DNA is TGCAGCACTATACTAGCGGGAATCTACAATGAGCAGTTCTTC. This encodes CSTILAGIYNEQFF.

The genes are TRBV7-3 and TRBJ2-6; D gene ambiguous. The CDR3 has 15 residues. V gave up 1 base and J gave up 2 bases, with 6 bases separating them. Germline loops: CDR1 SGHTA, CDR2 FQGTGA. Here the CDR3 reads CASSLMTPGANVLTF. The CDR3 DNA reads TGTGCCAGCAGCTTAATGACTCCTGGGGCCAACGTCCTGACTTTC.

This clonotype came up a few times. The chain recombines TRBV20-1 with TRBJ1-2; the D is unclear. V was clipped by 5 bases and J by 4 bases, with 5 bases between them. This CDR3 spans 10 amino acids. Germline V gives CDR1 DFQATT, CDR2 SNEGSKA (reference sequence). As DNA, the CDR3 is TGCAGTGCTGTTAGCTATGGCTACACCTTC. It codes for CSAVSYGYTF.

In its sample, this clonotype was seen a few times. The chain joins TRBV10-2 to TRBJ1-2; D might be TRBD1 (6 bases). Trimming removed 10 bases from V and 1 base from J, with 16 bases in between. The CDR3 is 14 residues long. The germline gives CDR1 WSHSY, CDR2 SAAADI. The CDR3 sequence: CATLSGAHNYGYTF. The CDR3 coding sequence is TGCGCCACTCTCTCAGGGGCTCATAACTATGGCTACACCTTC.

The gene calls are TRBV18 and TRBJ1-1, with a possible D match to TRBD1 (5 bases). The V end was cut by 2 bases, the J end by 11 bases, with 15 bases between. The CDR3 totals 13 residues. Germline values: CDR1 KGHSH, CDR2 LQKENI. The CDR3 protein is CASSPETQDEAFF. CDR3 bases: TGTGCCAGCTCACCAGAAACACAGGATGAGGCTTTCTTT.

The chain recombines TRBV19 with TRBJ1-1; tentative D call: TRBD1 (5 bases). Deletions cut 2 bases from V and 1 base from J, with 8 bases between. The germline V gene encodes CDR1 LNHDA and CDR2 SQIVND (reference sequence). This CDR3 has 14 amino acids. The CDR3 loop is CASSISGTNTEAFF. In DNA form, the CDR3 reads TGTGCCAGTAGTATATCAGGGACGAACACTGAAGCTTTCTTT.

V usage is TRBV7-2 and J usage is TRBJ2-5; D might be TRBD2 (7 bases). CDR1 is SGHTA and CDR2 is FQGNSA in the germline V gene. This CDR3 contains 15 residues. The V gene lost 5 bases and the J gene lost 4 bases, with 17 bases spanning the gap. The CDR3 coding sequence is TGTGCCAGCAGCCCCGCCGGGGGGCAGCGAGAGACCCAGTACTTC. This translates into CASSPAGGQRETQYF.

The chain has TRBV7-8 and TRBJ2-3, with 8 bases matching TRBD1. From germline, CDR1 is SGHVS and CDR2 FQNEAQ. The CDR3 has 15 residues. With 3 bases clipped from V and 3 bases from J, the junction kept 5 bases outside the gene matches. CDR3 DNA: TGTGCCAGCAGCTTTGGACAGGGCCGTACAGATACGCAGTATTTT. It codes for CASSFGQGRTDTQYF.

The chain joins TRBV20-1 to TRBJ1-5; 9 nucleotides align to TRBD1. In germline, CDR1 is DFQATT, CDR2 SNEGSKA (reference sequence). This CDR3 has 17 residues. V lost 3 bases and J lost 1; bases outside the gene matches: 10. The CDR3 loop reads CSARKGTGKGSNQPQHF. The CDR3 DNA is TGCAGTGCTAGGAAGGGGACAGGGAAAGGGAGCAATCAGCCCCAGCATTTT.

This chain joins TRBV10-1 and TRBJ2-3; 12 nucleotides match TRBD2. Looked up from germline, CDR1 is WNHNN and CDR2 is SYGVQD (reference sequence). The CDR3 contains 17 residues. The ends lost 3 bases at V and 6 bases at J; junction bases unmatched: 10. The CDR3 coding sequence is TGCGCCAGCAGTGATCCAGGACTAGCGGGAACGGCGGATACGCAGTATTTT. It specifies CASSDPGLAGTADTQYF.

V gene TRBV12-3 or TRBV12-4 combines with J gene TRBJ1-2; no reliable D call. This CDR3 comprises 12 residues. The V end was cut by 5 bases, the J end by 5 bases, with 9 bases between. CDR3 sequence reads: CASSPQAYGYTF. CDR3 nucleotide sequence: TGTGCCAGCAGTCCTCAGGCGTATGGCTACACCTTC.

The J gene is TRBJ1-2, the V gene TRBV19; D gene ambiguous. This CDR3 is 13 amino acids long. The germline gives CDR1 LNHDA, CDR2 SQIVND (reference sequence). V dropped 7 bases and J dropped 9 bases, with 18 bases sitting between them. The CDR3 reads CASNTITHRSYTF. The CDR3 coding sequence is TGTGCCAGTAACACCATTACCCACCGGAGCTACACCTTC.

The chain carries TRBV5-4 and TRBJ2-7; a weak D match, TRBD1 (6 bases). The CDR3 sequence is 15 residues long. Deletions cut 0 bases from V and 2 bases from J, with 12 bases between. CDR1 and CDR2 from the germline V gene are SGHNT and YYREEE (reference sequence). The CDR3 here is CASSLGGQTPYEQYF. CDR3 DNA: TGTGCCAGCAGCTTGGGGGGGCAGACTCCCTACGAGCAGTACTTC.

The CDR3 DNA sequence: TGTGCCAGCAGGATGGGACAGGGGGCAGGGGGGACTGATACGCAGTATTTT. Encoded protein: CASRMGQGAGGTDTQYF. This sequence joins TRBV27 and TRBJ2-3; TRBD1 matches 12 bases. CDR1 is MNHEY and CDR2 is SMNVEV in the germline V gene (reference sequence). The CDR3 contains 17 residues. Losses at the gene ends were 6 bases for V and 6 bases for J; bases not matched to a gene: 13.

A remark on this clonotype: The junction departs from the called germline gene at one end, perhaps through a read error. This sequence joins TRBV20-1 and TRBJ1-6, with a possible D match to TRBD1 (5 bases). This CDR3 spans 13 amino acids. Germline loops: CDR1 DFQATT, CDR2 SNEGSKA (reference sequence). This chain's CDR3 is CSARGLYNSPLYF. In DNA form, the CDR3 reads TGCAGTGCTAGGGGACTTTATAATTCACCCCTCTACTTT.

The J gene is TRBJ1-5, the V gene TRBV7-8; D perhaps matches TRBD1 (5 bases). V was shortened by 1 base and J by 0 bases, with 7 bases between the two germline ends. CDR1 and CDR2 from the germline V gene are SGHVS and FQNEAQ. The CDR3 has 15 residues. The CDR3 DNA reads TGTGCCAGCAGCTTAGTGCAGGGTAGCAATCAGCCCCAGCATTTT. This sequence encodes CASSLVQGSNQPQHF.

The chain joins TRBV11-3 to TRBJ2-7; weak D call: TRBD2 (6 bases). The CDR3 extends over 15 amino acids. CDR1 SGHNT and CDR2 YENEEA come from the germline V gene. The ends were cut back, 1 base at V and 4 bases at J, with 14 bases in the middle. The CDR3 region has the DNA TGTGCCAGCAGCTTAGCGGGAGATGGGCGGTACGAGCAGTACTTC. Its translation: CASSLAGDGRYEQYF.

This chain links TRBV10-3 with TRBJ1-2; 8 bases are shared with TRBD1. Losses at the gene ends were 6 bases for V and 2 bases for J; bases not matched to a gene: 11. CDR3 size: 16 residues. Germline values: CDR1 ENHRY, CDR2 SYGVKD. The CDR3 DNA reads as TGTGCCATCAGCCAGGACAGGGAACTGTCGAACTATGGCTACACCTTC. Translating gives CAISQDRELSNYGYTF.

The rearrangement joins TRBV7-9 to TRBJ1-1; no firm D call. The CDR3 runs 13 residues. CDR1 SEHNR and CDR2 FQNEAQ come from the germline V gene (reference sequence). The V and J ends lost 5 bases and 1 base respectively, with 8 bases between them. DNA of the CDR3: TGTGCCAGCAGCCGCGAGACGAACACTGAAGCTTTCTTT. Protein: CASSRETNTEAFF.

The V gene is TRBV28, the J gene TRBJ2-7; maybe TRBD2 (6 bases). V dropped 6 bases and J dropped 2 bases, with 14 bases sitting between them. Germline V gives CDR1 MDHEN, CDR2 SYDVKM. The CDR3 is 14 residues long. The CDR3 nucleotides read TGTGCCAGCAGGAACCGGGGACTTGCCTACGAGCAGTACTTC. This translates into CASRNRGLAYEQYF.

J is TRBJ1-1 and V is TRBV20-1, with D unclear. Between the trimmed V and J ends, which lost 0 bases and 0 bases, there was a span of 8 bases. Germline assignment: CDR1 DFQATT and CDR2 SNEGSKA (reference sequence). The CDR3 runs 14 residues. The CDR3 DNA is TGCAGTGCTAGAGAGGGCGGAATGAACACTGAAGCTTTCTTT. Translation gives CSAREGGMNTEAFF.

V and J are TRBV20-1 and TRBJ2-1; D gene uncertain. This CDR3 is built from 9 residues. The germline V gene has CDR1 DFQATT and CDR2 SNEGSKA (reference sequence). Trimming stripped 7 bases from V and 10 bases from J, with 8 bases between. CDR3 bases: TGCAGTGTGTCGGTGGAGCAGTTCTTC. Translating it yields CSVSVEQFF.

The V gene is TRBV20-1, the J gene TRBJ1-5; 7 bases are a match to TRBD1. The CDR3 length is 15 residues. The J segment lost 3 bases and the V segment lost 6 bases, leaving 11 bases of the junction unmatched. Germline CDR1 and CDR2: DFQATT and SNEGSKA (reference sequence). CDR3 sequence (DNA): TGCAGTGCCCAGGAGGGGGCACAGGTCAATCAGCCCCAGCATTTT. It encodes CSAQEGAQVNQPQHF.

This clonotype has only one observation. The chain joins TRBV20-1 to TRBJ2-7; D is perhaps TRBD1 (5 bases). The CDR3 runs to 15 residues. The germline V gene encodes CDR1 DFQATT and CDR2 SNEGSKA (reference sequence). V lost 2 bases, J lost 0 bases, and 14 bases lay in between. CDR3 region: CSARRPAGISYEQYF. CDR3 nucleotides: TGCAGTGCTAGACGCCCGGCAGGGATCTCCTACGAGCAGTACTTC.